These 8 T cell receptor beta chains share one sample of origin, sequenced in a study of Ad26.COV2.S vaccination and SARS-CoV-2 variants. Only in-frame clones appear in the TCRdb table, and some are missing; sequencing was by immunoSEQ multiplex PCR. The sample comprises around 94,000 clones, less than 85% of which are singletons, and approximately 15% rests with the top ten. The sample here was peripheral blood, taken after recovery from COVID-19. These receptors were obtained from a human donor who had recovered from COVID-19.

The chain links TRBV3-1 (or the pseudogene TRBV3-2) to TRBJ2-1, with D possibly TRBD2 on 7 matching bases. The CDR3 has 15 amino acids. Trimming removed 4 bases from V and 1 base from J, with 11 bases in between. The V gene's germline CDR1 is LGHDT and CDR2 YNNKEL (reference sequence). The CDR3 DNA reads as TGTGCCAGCAGCCCGGCGGGGGCATCCTACAATGAGCAGTTCTTC. It translates to CASSPAGASYNEQFF.

The rearrangement joins TRBV11-2 to TRBJ2-3, with TRBD2 matching over 9 bases. The CDR3 has 15 amino acids. CDR1 is SGHAT and CDR2 is FQNNGV in the germline V gene. J gave up 4 bases and V 5 bases, and 7 bases lay outside the gene matches. CDR3 loop: CASSPSGDRADTQYF. The CDR3 bases are TGTGCCAGCAGCCCTAGCGGGGACCGGGCAGATACGCAGTATTTT. The full variable domain, completed using reference TRBV11-2 and TRBJ2-3, is EAGVAQSPRYKIIEKRQSVAFWCNPISGHATLYWYQQILGQGPKLLIQFQNNGVVDDSQLPKDRFSAERLKGVDSTLKIQPAKLEDSAVYLCASSPSGDRADTQYFGPGTRLTVL.

This chain links TRBV7-3 with TRBJ2-1; unclear D gene. The germline V gene encodes CDR1 SGHTA and CDR2 FQGTGA. The CDR3 spans 16 residues. V lost 0 bases to trimming and J lost 2 bases, with 11 bases between them. CDR3 region: CASSLTGRRPYNEQFF. CDR3 sequence (DNA): TGTGCCAGCAGCTTAACGGGTAGGCGCCCCTACAATGAGCAGTTCTTC. Full variable domain (missing parts from reference TRBV7-3 and TRBJ2-1): GAGVSQTPSNKVTEKGKYVELRCDPISGHTALYWYRQSLGQGPEFLIYFQGTGAADDSGLPNDRFFAVRPEGSVSTLKIQRTERGDSAVYLCASSLTGRRPYNEQFFGPGTRLTVL.

This clone showed up just once. The J gene is TRBJ1-4, the V gene TRBV28; D unclear. Trimming pared 8 bases from V and 4 bases from J, leaving 8 bases between. The CDR3 runs to 12 residues. From germline, CDR1 is MDHEN and CDR2 SYDVKM. Here the CDR3 DNA reads TGTGCCAGCGGGAGGATTAATGAAAAACTGTTTTTT. Its protein is CASGRINEKLFF.

This clone was counted once. This chain uses TRBV11-2 with TRBJ1-2; D call uncertain. Germline values: CDR1 SGHAT, CDR2 FQNNGV. Trimming took 7 bases from V and 7 from J, leaving 19 bases between them. The CDR3 totals 14 residues. The CDR3 protein is CASTLSAGSRGYTF. As DNA, the CDR3 is TGTGCCAGCACCCTTAGCGCAGGATCGCGTGGCTACACCTTC.

This chain uses TRBV7-2 with TRBJ2-3; 10 nucleotides align to TRBD1. V lost 3 bases and J lost 4; bases outside the gene matches: 1. The CDR3 is 14 amino acids. Germline V gene lookup returns CDR1 SGHTA and CDR2 FQGNSA. CDR3 residues: CASSLGQGPDTQYF. The DNA of the CDR3 is TGTGCCAGCAGCTTGGGACAGGGGCCAGATACGCAGTATTTT.

The J gene is TRBJ2-5, the V gene TRBV5-6, with 12 bases matching TRBD1. The CDR3 runs to 15 residues. The V gene's germline CDR1 is SGHDT and CDR2 YYEEEE. V lost 4 bases, J lost 5 bases, and 6 bases stayed unmatched. The CDR3 here is CASSRGQGAFETQYF. CDR3 nucleotide sequence: TGTGCCAGCAGCAGGGGACAGGGGGCTTTTGAGACCCAGTACTTC.

The chain is built from TRBV3-1 (or the pseudogene TRBV3-2) and TRBJ2-2; a weak D match, TRBD1 (6 bases). The CDR3 sequence is 14 residues long. Trimming cost V 4 bases and J 5 bases, with 11 bases left between them. Germline V gene sequence: CDR1 LGHDT, CDR2 YNNKEL (reference sequence). The CDR3 region is CASSLPRGTGELFF. DNA of the CDR3: TGTGCCAGCAGCCTACCAAGGGGGACCGGGGAGCTGTTTTTT.